This T cell receptor (beta chain) was identified in a study of CD8+ T cells in alopecia areata. The overall study: Oral tofacitinib (5 to 10 mg twice daily) was administered to treated patients. The study gave tofacitinib for 6 to 18 months, then 6 months off drug.

Extraction of RNA preceded its reverse transcription into cDNA, which served as the sequencing template. Data came from immunoSEQ multiplex PCR; TCRdb stores just in-frame clones and leaves some out. The sample contains under 150,000 clones, 60% to 65% of which appear only once. J lost 3 bases, V lost 6 bases, and 7 bases had no gene match. CDR1 is SQVTM and CDR2 is ANQGSEA in the germline V gene. The CDR3 is 14 amino acids. Points from the study as a whole: Under tofacitinib, numerous expanded lesional clonotypes remained detectable in scalp and blood.

This clone was detected only a few times. Its target is not known. Treatment denoted: oral pan-JAK inhibitor, 5-10 mg twice daily. The study team obtained lesional scalp punch biopsies and peripheral blood from alopecia areata patients. This rearrangement joins TRBV29-1 to TRBJ2-5; TRBD1 matches 10 bases. This sample comprised CD4+ T cells sorted from blood, obtained at week 4, from a patient treated with tofacitinib. This sequence originates from a human donor with alopecia areata. Here the CDR3 reads CSVASGTGEETQYF. The CDR3 nucleotides are TGCAGCGTCGCCTCCGGGACAGGGGAAGAGACCCAGTACTTC.